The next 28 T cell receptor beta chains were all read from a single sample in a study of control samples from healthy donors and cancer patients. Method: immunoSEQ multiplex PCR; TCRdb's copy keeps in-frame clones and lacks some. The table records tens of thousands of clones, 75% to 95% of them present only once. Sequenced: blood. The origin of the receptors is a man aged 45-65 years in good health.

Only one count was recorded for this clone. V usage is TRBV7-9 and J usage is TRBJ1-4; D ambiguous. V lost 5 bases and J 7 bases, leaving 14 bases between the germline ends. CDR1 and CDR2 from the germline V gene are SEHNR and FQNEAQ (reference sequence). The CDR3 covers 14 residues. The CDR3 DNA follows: TGTGCCAGCAGCGGTACAGCAATTTCTGAAAAACTGTTTTTT. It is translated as CASSGTAISEKLFF.

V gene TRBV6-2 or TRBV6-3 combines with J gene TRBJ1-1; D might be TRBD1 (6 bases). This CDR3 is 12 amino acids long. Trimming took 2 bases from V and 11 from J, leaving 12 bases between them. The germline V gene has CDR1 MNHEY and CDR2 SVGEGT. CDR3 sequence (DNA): TGTGCCAGCAGTTACGAGGGGCAGGGGGCTTTCTTT. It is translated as CASSYEGQGAFF.

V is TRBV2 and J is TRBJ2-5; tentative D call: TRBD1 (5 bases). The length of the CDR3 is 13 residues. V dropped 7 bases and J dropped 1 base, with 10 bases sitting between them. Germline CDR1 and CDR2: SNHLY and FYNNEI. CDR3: CASKRGLQETQYF. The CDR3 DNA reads TGTGCCAGCAAAAGGGGCCTCCAAGAGACCCAGTACTTC.

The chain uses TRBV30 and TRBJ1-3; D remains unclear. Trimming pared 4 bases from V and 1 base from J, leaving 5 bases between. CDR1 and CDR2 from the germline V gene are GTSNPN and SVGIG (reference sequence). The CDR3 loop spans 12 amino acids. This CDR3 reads CAWTHSGNTIYF. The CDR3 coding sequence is TGTGCCTGGACTCATTCTGGAAACACCATATATTTT. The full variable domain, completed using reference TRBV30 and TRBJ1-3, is SQTIHQWPATLVQPVGSPLSLECTVEGTSNPNLYWYRQAAGRGLQLLFYSVGIGQISSEVPQNLSASRPQDRQFILSSKKLLLSDSGFYLCAWTHSGNTIYFGEGSWLTVV.

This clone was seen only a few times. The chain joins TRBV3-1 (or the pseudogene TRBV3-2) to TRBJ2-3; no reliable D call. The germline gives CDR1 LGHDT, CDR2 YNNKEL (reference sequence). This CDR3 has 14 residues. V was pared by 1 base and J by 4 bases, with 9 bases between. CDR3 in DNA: TGTGCCAGCAGCCAAGGCCAGGCCCCAGATACGCAGTATTTT. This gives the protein CASSQGQAPDTQYF.

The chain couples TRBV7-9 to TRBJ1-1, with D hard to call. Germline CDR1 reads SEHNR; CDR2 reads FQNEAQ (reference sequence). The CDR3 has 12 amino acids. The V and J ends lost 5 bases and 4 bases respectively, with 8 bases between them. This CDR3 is CASSLSFTEAFF. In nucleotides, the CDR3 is TGTGCCAGCAGCCTCAGTTTCACTGAAGCTTTCTTT.

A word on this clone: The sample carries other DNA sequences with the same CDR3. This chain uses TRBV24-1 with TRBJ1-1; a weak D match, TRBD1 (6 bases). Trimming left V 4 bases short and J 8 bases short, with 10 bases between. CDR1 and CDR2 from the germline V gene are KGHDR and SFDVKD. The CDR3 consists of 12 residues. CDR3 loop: CATSDPGTEAFF. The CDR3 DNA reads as TGTGCCACCAGTGACCCCGGGACAGAAGCTTTCTTT.

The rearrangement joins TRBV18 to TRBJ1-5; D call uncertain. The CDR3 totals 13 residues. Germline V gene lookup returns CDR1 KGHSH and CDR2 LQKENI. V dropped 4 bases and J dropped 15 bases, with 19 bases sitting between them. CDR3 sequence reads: CASSLGGEASWHF. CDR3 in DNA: TGTGCCAGCTCACTCGGAGGAGAGGCCTCTTGGCATTTT.

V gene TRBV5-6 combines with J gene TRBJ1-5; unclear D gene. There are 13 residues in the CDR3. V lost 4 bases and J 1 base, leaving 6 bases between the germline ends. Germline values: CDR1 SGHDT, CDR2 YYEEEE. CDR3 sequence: CASSRQSNQPQHF. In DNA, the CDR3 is TGTGCCAGCAGCAGGCAGAGCAATCAGCCCCAGCATTTT.

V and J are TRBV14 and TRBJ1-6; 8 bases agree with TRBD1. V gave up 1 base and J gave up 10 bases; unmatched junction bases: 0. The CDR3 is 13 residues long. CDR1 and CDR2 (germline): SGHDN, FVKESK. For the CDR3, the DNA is TGTGCCAGCAGCCAAGCAGGGGGCTCACCCCTCCACTTT. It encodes CASSQAGGSPLHF.

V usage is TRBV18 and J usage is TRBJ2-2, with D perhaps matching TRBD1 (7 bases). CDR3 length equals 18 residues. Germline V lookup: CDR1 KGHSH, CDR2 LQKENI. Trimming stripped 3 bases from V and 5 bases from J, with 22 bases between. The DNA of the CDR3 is TGTGCCAGCTCACCGCCTCATACAGGGGAGGATAGGACCGGGGAGCTGTTTTTT. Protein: CASSPPHTGEDRTGELFF.

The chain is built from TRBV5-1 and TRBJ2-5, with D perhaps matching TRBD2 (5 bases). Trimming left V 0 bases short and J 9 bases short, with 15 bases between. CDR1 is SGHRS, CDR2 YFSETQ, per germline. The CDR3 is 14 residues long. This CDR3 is CASSLEAQAGAQYF. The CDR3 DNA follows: TGCGCCAGCAGCTTGGAGGCGCAAGCCGGGGCCCAGTACTTC.

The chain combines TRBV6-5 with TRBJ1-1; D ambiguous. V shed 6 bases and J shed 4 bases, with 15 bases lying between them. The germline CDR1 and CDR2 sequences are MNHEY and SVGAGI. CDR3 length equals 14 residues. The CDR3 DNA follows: TGTGCCAGCAGCCTCAACCCGAGGACCACTGAAGCTTTCTTT. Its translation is CASSLNPRTTEAFF.

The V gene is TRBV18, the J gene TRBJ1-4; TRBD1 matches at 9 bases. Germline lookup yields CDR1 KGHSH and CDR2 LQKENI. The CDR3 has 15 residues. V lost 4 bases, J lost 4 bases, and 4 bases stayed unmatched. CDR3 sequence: CASSLGQGVNEKLFF. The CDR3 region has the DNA TGTGCCAGCTCACTGGGACAGGGCGTTAATGAAAAACTGTTTTTT.

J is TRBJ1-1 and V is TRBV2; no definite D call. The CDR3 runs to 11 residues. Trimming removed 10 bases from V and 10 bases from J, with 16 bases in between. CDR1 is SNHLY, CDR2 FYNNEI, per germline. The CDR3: CAIRTPDRAFF. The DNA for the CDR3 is TGTGCCATTAGGACCCCAGATCGAGCTTTCTTT.

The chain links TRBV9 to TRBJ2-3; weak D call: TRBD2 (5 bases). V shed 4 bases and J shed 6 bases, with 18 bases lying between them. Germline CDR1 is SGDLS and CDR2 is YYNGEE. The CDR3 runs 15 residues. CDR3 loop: CASSPRWTGSDTQYF. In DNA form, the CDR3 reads TGTGCCAGCAGCCCCCGATGGACTGGCTCGGATACGCAGTATTTT.

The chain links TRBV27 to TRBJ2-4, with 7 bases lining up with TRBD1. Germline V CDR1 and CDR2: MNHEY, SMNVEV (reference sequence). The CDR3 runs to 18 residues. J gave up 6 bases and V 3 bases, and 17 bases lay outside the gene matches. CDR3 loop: CASSFSLDRATPTNIQYF. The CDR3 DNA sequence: TGTGCCAGCAGTTTTAGCCTCGACAGGGCCACCCCAACAAACATTCAGTACTTC.

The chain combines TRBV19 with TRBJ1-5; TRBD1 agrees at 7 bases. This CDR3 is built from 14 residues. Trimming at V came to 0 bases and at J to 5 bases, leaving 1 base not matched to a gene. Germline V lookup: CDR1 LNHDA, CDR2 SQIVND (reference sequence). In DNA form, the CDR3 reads TGTGCCAGTAGTATAGACAGGGGGGATCAGCCCCAGCATTTT. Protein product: CASSIDRGDQPQHF.

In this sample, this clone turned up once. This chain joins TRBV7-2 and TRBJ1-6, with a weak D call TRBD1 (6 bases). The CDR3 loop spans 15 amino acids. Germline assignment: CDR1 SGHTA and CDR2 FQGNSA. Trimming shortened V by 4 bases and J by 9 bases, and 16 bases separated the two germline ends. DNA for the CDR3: TGTGCCAGCAGCTCACAGGGCCCGGGGATTTCACCCCTCCACTTT. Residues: CASSSQGPGISPLHF.

The DNA of the CDR3 is TGCGCCAGCAGTGGGACTAGCATGGGGTATGAGCAGTTCTTC. It encodes CASSGTSMGYEQFF. The chain is built from TRBV5-1 and TRBJ2-1; 9 positions agree with TRBD2. There are 14 residues in the CDR3. Germline loops: CDR1 SGHRS, CDR2 YFSETQ. V lost 5 bases, J lost 8 bases, and 8 bases stayed unmatched.

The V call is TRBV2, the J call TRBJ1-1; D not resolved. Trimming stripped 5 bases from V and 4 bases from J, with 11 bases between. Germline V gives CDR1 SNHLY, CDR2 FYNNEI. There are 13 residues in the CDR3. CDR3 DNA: TGTGCCAGCAGTAGGGAAGAGGGCACTGAAGCTTTCTTT. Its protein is CASSREEGTEAFF.

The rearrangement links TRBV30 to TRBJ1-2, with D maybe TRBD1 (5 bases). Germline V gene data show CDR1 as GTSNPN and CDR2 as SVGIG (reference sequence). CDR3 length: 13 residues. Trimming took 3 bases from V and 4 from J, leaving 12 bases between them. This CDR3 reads CAWRPRDGYGYTF. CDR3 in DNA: TGTGCCTGGAGACCCAGGGACGGCTATGGCTACACCTTC.

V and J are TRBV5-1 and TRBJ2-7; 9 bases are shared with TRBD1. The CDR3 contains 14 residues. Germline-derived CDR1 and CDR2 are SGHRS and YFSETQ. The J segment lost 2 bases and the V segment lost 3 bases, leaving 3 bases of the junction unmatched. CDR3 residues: CASSWGQGPYEQYF. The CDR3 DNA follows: TGCGCCAGCAGCTGGGGACAGGGTCCCTACGAGCAGTACTTC.

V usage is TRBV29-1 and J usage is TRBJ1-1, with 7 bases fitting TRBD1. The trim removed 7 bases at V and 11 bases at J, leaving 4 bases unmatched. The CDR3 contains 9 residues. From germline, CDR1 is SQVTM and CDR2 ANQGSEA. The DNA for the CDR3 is TGCAGCGCCACAGGGGCCGCTTTCTTT. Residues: CSATGAAFF.

Written as DNA, the CDR3 is TGCGCCAGCAGCTCAGGGACTAGCGGGGCCGCGAGGACCCAGTACTTC. Protein sequence: CASSSGTSGAARTQYF. The genes are TRBV5-1 and TRBJ2-5; the match to TRBD2 covers 13 bases. Germline trimming cut 3 bases from V and 7 bases from J; bases unmatched to any gene: 9. The CDR3 runs to 16 residues. The germline V gene has CDR1 SGHRS and CDR2 YFSETQ.

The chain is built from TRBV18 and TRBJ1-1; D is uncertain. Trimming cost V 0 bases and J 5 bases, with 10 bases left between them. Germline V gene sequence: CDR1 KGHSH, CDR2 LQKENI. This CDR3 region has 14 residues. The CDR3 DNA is TGTGCCAGCTCACCACCCAGTGGAAGGACTGAAGCTTTCTTT. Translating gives CASSPPSGRTEAFF. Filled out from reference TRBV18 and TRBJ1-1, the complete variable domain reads NAGVMQNPRHLVRRRGQEARLRCSPMKGHSHVYWYRQLPEEGLKFMVYLQKENIIDESGMPKERFSAEFPKEGPSILRIQQVVRGDSAAYFCASSPPSGRTEAFFGQGTRLTVV.

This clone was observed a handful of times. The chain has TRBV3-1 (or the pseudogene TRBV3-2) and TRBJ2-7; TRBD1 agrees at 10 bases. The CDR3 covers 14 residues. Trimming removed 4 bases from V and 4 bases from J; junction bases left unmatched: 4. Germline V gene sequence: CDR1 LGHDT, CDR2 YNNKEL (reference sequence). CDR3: CASSPTGGAYEQYF. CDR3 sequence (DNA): TGTGCCAGCAGCCCGACAGGGGGCGCGTACGAGCAGTACTTC.

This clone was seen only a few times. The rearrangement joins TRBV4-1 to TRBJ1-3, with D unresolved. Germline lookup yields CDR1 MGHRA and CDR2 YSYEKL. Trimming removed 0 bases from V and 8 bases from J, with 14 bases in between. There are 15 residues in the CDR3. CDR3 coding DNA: TGCGCCAGCAGCCAAGACCCGGGTCCAATTGACACCATATATTTT. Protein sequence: CASSQDPGPIDTIYF.